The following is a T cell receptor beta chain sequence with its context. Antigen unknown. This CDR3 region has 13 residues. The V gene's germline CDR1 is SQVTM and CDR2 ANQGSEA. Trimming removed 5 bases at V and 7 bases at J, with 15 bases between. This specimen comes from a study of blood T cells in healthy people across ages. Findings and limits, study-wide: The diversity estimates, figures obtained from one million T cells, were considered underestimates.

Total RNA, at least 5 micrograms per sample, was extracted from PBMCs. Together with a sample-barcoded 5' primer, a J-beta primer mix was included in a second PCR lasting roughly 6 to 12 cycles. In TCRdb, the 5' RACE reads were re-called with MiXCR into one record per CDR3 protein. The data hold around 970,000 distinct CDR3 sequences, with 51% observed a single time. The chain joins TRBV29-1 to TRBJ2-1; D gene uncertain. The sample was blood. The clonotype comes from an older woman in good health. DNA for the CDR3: TGCAGCGTTTTGAGTCGATGGCGGAATGAGCAGTTCTTC. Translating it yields CSVLSRWRNEQFF.